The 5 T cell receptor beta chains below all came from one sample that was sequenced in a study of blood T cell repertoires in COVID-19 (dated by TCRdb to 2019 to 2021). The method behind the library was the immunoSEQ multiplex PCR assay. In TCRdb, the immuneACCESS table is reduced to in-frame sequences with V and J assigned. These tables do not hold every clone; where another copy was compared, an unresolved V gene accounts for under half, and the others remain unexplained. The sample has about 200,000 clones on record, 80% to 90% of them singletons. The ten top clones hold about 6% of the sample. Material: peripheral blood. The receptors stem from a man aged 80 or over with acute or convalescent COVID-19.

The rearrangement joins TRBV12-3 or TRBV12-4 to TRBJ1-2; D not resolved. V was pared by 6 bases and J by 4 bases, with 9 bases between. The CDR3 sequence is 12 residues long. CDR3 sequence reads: CASSNRVYGYTF. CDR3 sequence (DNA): TGTGCCAGCAGCAATCGGGTCTATGGCTACACCTTC.

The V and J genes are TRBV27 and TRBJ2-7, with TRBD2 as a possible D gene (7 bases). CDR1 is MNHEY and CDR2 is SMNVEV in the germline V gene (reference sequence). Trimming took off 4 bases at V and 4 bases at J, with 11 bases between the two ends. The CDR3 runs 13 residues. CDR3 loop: CASSYREGYEQYF. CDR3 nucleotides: TGTGCCAGCAGTTACAGGGAGGGTTACGAGCAGTACTTC.

CDR3 sequence: CASSEEAHQPQHF. As DNA, the CDR3 is TGTGCCAGCAGTGAGGAGGCACATCAGCCCCAGCATTTT. This chain joins TRBV2 and TRBJ1-5; D ambiguous. From germline, CDR1 is SNHLY and CDR2 FYNNEI. Trimming removed 3 bases from V and 5 bases from J, with 8 bases in between. The CDR3 spans 13 residues.

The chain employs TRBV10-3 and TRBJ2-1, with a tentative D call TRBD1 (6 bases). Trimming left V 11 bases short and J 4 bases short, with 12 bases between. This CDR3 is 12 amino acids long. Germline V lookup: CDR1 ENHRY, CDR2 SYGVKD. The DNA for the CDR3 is TGTGCCGCCGGACAGAGTTACAATGAGCAGTTCTTC. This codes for CAAGQSYNEQFF.

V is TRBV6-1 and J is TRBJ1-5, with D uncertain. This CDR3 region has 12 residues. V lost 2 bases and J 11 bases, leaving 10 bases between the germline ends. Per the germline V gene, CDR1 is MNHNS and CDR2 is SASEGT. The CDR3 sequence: CASSELNRAQHF. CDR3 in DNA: TGTGCCAGCAGTGAACTCAATCGAGCCCAGCATTTT.